The rows below give T cell receptor beta chains drawn from one sample of a study of blood T cell repertoires in COVID-19. Method: immunoSEQ multiplex PCR; TCRdb's copy keeps in-frame clones and lacks some. Of about 330,000 clones listed, 80% to 90% are singletons. The sequenced sample was PBMCs or T cells enriched from blood (not recorded which). The receptors originated from a woman between 18 and 29 years old who had recovered from COVID-19. CDR3s include the opening cysteine and the closing phenylalanine or tryptophan. The D gene is left open where the match is weak. Clone size is shown for a subset of rows, as once, few, many or a class of expanded clone.

j_call v_call clone_size d_call cdr3_nt cdr3_aa
TRBJ2-5 TRBV11-3 - TRBD2 TGTGCCAGCAGCTTGGGAAAGCGGGAGGACGTGGGGGACCAAGAGACCCAGTACTTC CASSLGKREDVGDQETQYF
TRBJ1-6 TRBV2 - TRBD1 TGTGCCAGCAGTCTCCGCGGGACAGGGGGCGTTTCACCCCTCCACTTT CASSLRGTGGVSPLHF
TRBJ1-1 TRBV6-4 few - TGTGCCAGCAGGAAGGACACTTCGAACACTGAAGCTTTCTTT CASRKDTSNTEAFF
TRBJ2-2 TRBV6-1 - - TGTGCCAGCAGTGATGCTTACGGGGGGCTAGGCGGGGAGCTGTTTTTT CASSDAYGGLGGELFF
TRBJ1-6 TRBV6-6 - - TGTGCCAGCAGTTACCCGGCAGGGTACGATTCACCCCTCCACTTT CASSYPAGYDSPLHF
TRBJ1-1 TRBV4-1 few TRBD1 TGCGCCAGCAGCTTCAGGGACAGGGACACTGAAGCTTTCTTT CASSFRDRDTEAFF
TRBJ2-7 TRBV18 - - TGTGCCAGCTCACCACCGGAGGCCTACGAGCAGTACTTC CASSPPEAYEQYF
TRBJ1-2 TRBV27 few - TGTGCCAGCAGATCTGCAGGGATCTACTATGGCTACACCTTC CASRSAGIYYGYTF
TRBJ1-6 TRBV15 - TRBD1 TGTGCCACCAGCAGTACAGGGGACTCACCCCTCCACTTT CATSSTGDSPLHF
TRBJ1-5 TRBV19 - - TGTGCCAGTAGTTACGCGGAGGATCAGCCCCAGCATTTT CASSYAEDQPQHF
TRBJ1-1 TRBV28 - - TGTGCCAGCAGTCTGCGGATTACTGAAGCTTTCTTT CASSLRITEAFF
TRBJ1-1 TRBV4-1 - TRBD1 TGCGCCAGCAGCCAAGTACAGGGGCCTGAAGCTTTCTTT CASSQVQGPEAFF
TRBJ2-3 TRBV30 - - TGTGCCTGGAGTCTGGCCGCAGGTACGCAGTATTTT CAWSLAAGTQYF
TRBJ2-2 TRBV11-2 - TRBD2 TGTGCCAGCAGGCCCCTAGCGGGGGCCCCGTCCGGGGAGCTGTTTTTT CASRPLAGAPSGELFF
TRBJ2-1 TRBV5-4 - - TGTGCCAGCAGCTTGGCTAGCTCCTTTAAACCTAATGAGCAGTTCTTC CASSLASSFKPNEQFF
TRBJ2-5 TRBV10-3 - - TGTGCCATCAGTGAGCGGTCAGGGCAAGAGACCCAGTACTTC CAISERSGQETQYF
TRBJ1-5 TRBV7-6 - TRBD1 TGTGCCAGCAGCTTAGGTCCCGGGACAGGGAACCATCAGCCCCAGCATTTT CASSLGPGTGNHQPQHF
TRBJ2-5 TRBV23-1 - - TGCGCCAGCAGTCAATCGGGCCCCCTGGGTGGGGAGACCCAGTACTTC CASSQSGPLGGETQYF
TRBJ2-7 TRBV2 - TRBD2 TGTGCCAGCAGTGGGACGGGGGGCTACGAGCAGTACTTC CASSGTGGYEQYF
TRBJ2-1 TRBV3-1/TRBV3-2 - - TGTGCCAGCAGCTCCCCCAGTCTGAGCCCTAGGGGCTCCAATGAGCAGTTCTTC CASSSPSLSPRGSNEQFF
TRBJ2-1 TRBV29-1 - - TGCAGCGTTGTGGTTCATTCCAGCTCCTACAATGAGCAGTTCTTC CSVVVHSSSYNEQFF
TRBJ1-1 TRBV5-1 - - TGCGCCAGCAGCGTGGGGGCAGTGAACACTGAAGCTTTCTTT CASSVGAVNTEAFF
TRBJ1-1 TRBV9 - TRBD1 TGTGCCAGCAGCGTAGTCACAGGGGGCACTGAAGCTTTCTTT CASSVVTGGTEAFF
TRBJ1-2 TRBV2 - TRBD1 TGTGCCAGCCACCCGGGACAGGGGGTTCTTGATGGCTACACCTTC CASHPGQGVLDGYTF
TRBJ2-3 TRBV2 - TRBD2 TGTGCCGGGCGCGGGGGGAGCACAGATACGCAGTATTTT CAGRGGSTDTQYF
TRBJ1-1 TRBV6-6 - - TGTGCCAGCAGCTTCGGACATAACAGGGATTCTGAAGCTTTCTTT CASSFGHNRDSEAFF
TRBJ1-4 TRBV2 - - TGTGCCAGCAGTGAAGGAGGTTCGGGGGAAAAACTGTTTTTT CASSEGGSGEKLFF
TRBJ1-3 TRBV7-9 - - TGTGCCAGCAGCTTAGTAGGAAACACCATATATTTT CASSLVGNTIYF
TRBJ2-3 TRBV2 - TRBD2 TGTGCCAGCAGTGAACTCGCTAGCGGTTTCACAGATACGCAGTATTTT CASSELASGFTDTQYF
TRBJ2-2 TRBV21-1 - - TGTGCCAGCAGCAAAGTAGGTAGCGGGGGGCGAACGAACACCGGGGAGCTGTTTTTT CASSKVGSGGRTNTGELFF
TRBJ1-2 TRBV5-4 - - TGTGCCAGCAGTCGCGGGGGTTCGAACTATGGCTACACCTTC CASSRGGSNYGYTF
TRBJ2-3 TRBV9 - TRBD2 TGTGCCAGCAGCGCTCATAGCGGGAGTAGGGATACGCAGTATTTT CASSAHSGSRDTQYF
TRBJ1-2 TRBV3-1/TRBV3-2 - - TGTGCCAGCAGCTCTACCGGGGTCTATGGCTACACCTTC CASSSTGVYGYTF
TRBJ2-2 TRBV5-1 - - TGCGCCAGCAGCTCCCAGGGAAGTGGGGCCGGGGAGCTGTTTTTT CASSSQGSGAGELFF
TRBJ1-2 TRBV7-2 - - TGTGCCAGCAGCTTTACAGGGAGCGTTAACTATGGCTACACCTTC CASSFTGSVNYGYTF
TRBJ2-7 TRBV4-1 - - TGCGCCAGCAGCCAAGGATCTCCGGGCTCCTACGAGCAGTACTTC CASSQGSPGSYEQYF
TRBJ1-6 TRBV4-2 few - TGTGCCAGCAGCCAAGGACAGAATAATTCACCCCTCCACTTT CASSQGQNNSPLHF
TRBJ2-7 TRBV24-1 - - TGTGCCACCAGTGAAACTCTACCCTACGAGCAGTACTTC CATSETLPYEQYF
TRBJ2-7 TRBV11-2 - TRBD2 TGTGCCAGCAGCTGGGAGGGGTGGGAGCAGTACTTC CASSWEGWEQYF